The rows below give T cell receptor beta chains drawn from one sample of a study of neurological immune-mediated disorders. Each CDR3 protein is one row after TCRdb ran MiXCR on the 5' RACE reads. The sample gives about 36,000 distinct CDR3 sequences, around 10% of which show up once; around 3.9% is in the top ten. Sequencing was carried out using PBMCs. The receptors here all came from a man between 60 and 75 years old with HTLV-1-associated myelopathy (HAM/TSP). The CDR3 runs from the conserved cysteine through the conserved F or W. A D gene is named only where the DNA matches it firmly. Clone size, where shown, is once, few, many, or a class for clones that have expanded.

V: TRBV5-5; D: -; J: TRBJ2-5; size: few; DNA: TGTGCCAGCAGCGGCCGAGGGGGGTTGGAGGAGACCCAGTACTTC; CDR3: CASSGRGGLEETQYF
V: TRBV11-2; D: -; J: TRBJ2-2; size: many; DNA: TGTGCCAGCAGCTTACACGGGAGTGCGAACACCGGGGAGCTGTTTTTT; CDR3: CASSLHGSANTGELFF
V: TRBV28; D: TRBD1; J: TRBJ1-2; size: many; DNA: TGTGCCAGCAGTTCCGGACAGGGGGCCCTCTATGGCTACACCTTC; CDR3: CASSSGQGALYGYTF
V: TRBV20-1; D: -; J: TRBJ2-2; size: many; DNA: TGCAGTACTAAGGTCGATGCCGGGGAGCTGTTTTTT; CDR3: CSTKVDAGELFF
V: TRBV12-3/TRBV12-4; D: -; J: TRBJ2-1; size: many; DNA: TGTGCCAGCACTCCGGATAGCTCCTACAATGAGCAGTTCTTC; CDR3: CASTPDSSYNEQFF
V: TRBV7-2; D: -; J: TRBJ1-1; size: many; DNA: TGTGCCAGCAGCTTATTTAAGGGGTGGACTGAAGCTTTCTTT; CDR3: CASSLFKGWTEAFF
V: TRBV5-6; D: -; J: TRBJ1-5; size: many; DNA: TGTGCCAGCAGCTTGGGTCAGGCGAATAGCAATCAGCCCCAGCATTTT; CDR3: CASSLGQANSNQPQHF
V: TRBV5-1; D: TRBD2; J: TRBJ2-2; size: many; DNA: TGCGCCAGCAGCTACGGGACTAGCGGGCTCGTCGGGGAGCTGTTTTTT; CDR3: CASSYGTSGLVGELFF
V: TRBV3-1; D: -; J: TRBJ1-2; size: many; DNA: TGTGCCAGCAGCCAAGTAGATACGCGATCGGATGGCTACACCTTC; CDR3: CASSQVDTRSDGYTF
V: TRBV14; D: -; J: TRBJ2-1; size: many; DNA: TGTGCCAGCAGCCAAGCACGAGGGGGGTACTACTACAATGAGCAGTTCTTC; CDR3: CASSQARGGYYYNEQFF
V: TRBV28; D: TRBD2; J: TRBJ2-3; size: many; DNA: TGTGCCAGCAGTCTGGGACTAGCGGGGCTCACAGATACGCAGTATTTT; CDR3: CASSLGLAGLTDTQYF
V: TRBV3-1; D: TRBD1; J: TRBJ1-2; size: many; DNA: TGTGCCAGCAGCCCTCGACAGGGGAGTGGCTACACCTTC; CDR3: CASSPRQGSGYTF
V: TRBV15; D: TRBD2; J: TRBJ2-7; size: -; DNA: TGTGCCACGATCAGAGATTCGATACGGACTAGCGGTCTCTACGAGCAGTACTTC; CDR3: CATIRDSIRTSGLYEQYF
V: TRBV15; D: -; J: TRBJ2-3; size: -; DNA: TGTGTCACCAGCAGGGTGAGGGGTAGTGATACGCAGTATTTT; CDR3: CVTSRVRGSDTQYF
V: TRBV12-3/TRBV12-4; D: -; J: TRBJ1-5; size: -; DNA: TGTGTCAGAGTGGCGGAGAAACATCACCAATATAGCAATCAGTCCCAGCATTTT; CDR3: CVRVAEKHHQYSNQSQHF